Included here is one T cell receptor (beta chain) sequence, with context. Its specificity is not known. Time point meaning: cycle 4 day 1 (C4D1), after 6 weeks of nivolumab. No patient escaped relapse after autologous stem cell transplantation, and brentuximab vedotin exposure varied. The data were obtained in a study of PD-1 blockade in classical Hodgkin lymphoma. The method was immunoSEQ multiplex PCR; TCRdb's version includes in-frame clones alone and lacks a portion of them. The profile covers approximately 29,000 clones, with roughly four fifths appearing a single time and 18% taken by the ten largest. Study-level results: Before treatment, TCR diversity in newly diagnosed patients was reportedly lower than in healthy donors.

In germline, CDR1 is LNHDA, CDR2 SQIVND (reference sequence). The CDR3 totals 15 residues. Trimming at V came to 8 bases and at J to 5 bases, leaving 11 bases not matched to a gene. This receptor was taken from a human donor with classical Hodgkin lymphoma. Sequences were derived from peripheral blood mononuclear cells (PBMCs), sampled before the fourth cycle of nivolumab. This chain connects TRBV19 to TRBJ1-5; the match to TRBD1 covers 8 bases. The CDR3 DNA sequence: TGTGCCAGTGATCCTTTGACAGGGGCCCATCAGCCCCAGCATTTT. This translates into CASDPLTGAHQPQHF.